The 15 T cell receptor beta chains below all came from one sample that was sequenced in a study of OX40 agonist ivuxolimab in advanced cancers. The assay was immunoSEQ multiplex PCR, and TCRdb's table has in-frame clones only and misses some. The sample shows 77,000 or so clones, around 91% of them seen only once. This sample comprised CD4+ or CD8+ T cells sorted from blood, obtained in a trial of the OX40 agonist ivuxolimab. The receptors originated from an adult with an advanced solid tumor such as melanoma, head and neck, liver or kidney cancer.

The rearrangement links TRBV7-2 to TRBJ2-7; D uncertain. The germline V gene has CDR1 SGHTA and CDR2 FQGNSA. CDR3 length: 13 amino acids. The germline V and J ends were trimmed by 4 bases and 2 bases, with 9 bases remaining between them. Here the CDR3 reads CASSSRRAYEQYF. The CDR3 bases are TGTGCCAGCAGCTCCCGACGGGCCTACGAGCAGTACTTC. Full variable domain (remainder filled in from reference TRBV7-2 and TRBJ2-7): GAGVSQSPSNKVTEKGKDVELRCDPISGHTALYWYRQSLGQGLEFLIYFQGNSAPDKSGLPSDRFSAERTGGSVSTLTIQRTQQEDSAVYLCASSSRRAYEQYFGPGTRLTVT.

The chain employs TRBV9 and TRBJ2-5; the match to TRBD1 covers 11 bases. The CDR3 sequence is 16 residues long. The germline V gene has CDR1 SGDLS and CDR2 YYNGEE. Trimming cost V 4 bases and J 5 bases; bases outside gene matches: 10. The CDR3 nucleotides read TGTGCCAGCAGCAAAGGGCCTGGGACAGGGGGGGAGACCCAGTACTTC. Amino acid sequence: CASSKGPGTGGETQYF.

The chain is built from TRBV5-1 and TRBJ2-5; TRBD2 aligns across 13 bases. The ends lost 3 bases at V and 13 bases at J; junction bases unmatched: 9. In germline, CDR1 is SGHRS, CDR2 YFSETQ. The CDR3 contains 14 residues. CDR3: CASSSVGTSGNWYF. The CDR3 DNA reads as TGCGCCAGCAGCTCCGTGGGGACTAGCGGGAACTGGTACTTC. Filled out from reference TRBV5-1 and TRBJ2-5, the complete variable domain reads KAGVTQTPRYLIKTRGQQVTLSCSPISGHRSVSWYQQTPGQGLQFLFEYFSETQRNKGNFPGRFSGRQFSNSRSEMNVSTLELGDSALYLCASSSVGTSGNWYFGPGTRLLVL.

This clone was recorded at least ten times. The rearrangement joins TRBV19 to TRBJ1-5; D is uncertain. The CDR3 is made up of 15 amino acids. V was trimmed by 3 bases and J by 5 bases, leaving 14 bases between them. The germline V gene has CDR1 LNHDA and CDR2 SQIVND (reference sequence). This chain's CDR3 is CASSIQGRADQPQHF. CDR3 in DNA: TGTGCCAGTAGTATCCAAGGTCGTGCGGATCAGCCCCAGCATTTT.

This clone occurred once. The rearrangement uses TRBV5-5 and TRBJ2-3, with D tentatively TRBD1 or TRBD2 (6 bases each). The CDR3 spans 15 residues. Per the germline V gene, CDR1 is SGHKS and CDR2 is YYEKEE (reference sequence). The V end lost 4 bases, the J end lost 2 bases, and 14 bases lay between the germline ends. CDR3 protein: CASSRGAGNTDTQYF. The CDR3 nucleotides read TGTGCCAGCAGCAGGGGGGCGGGGAACACAGATACGCAGTATTTT.

The CDR3 bases are TGTGCCAGCAGGGTGACAGGTATAGCTGAAGCTTTCTTT. This codes for CASRVTGIAEAFF. The V call is TRBV6-1, the J call TRBJ1-1; TRBD1 is a possible D gene (6 bases). Germline CDR1 reads MNHNS; CDR2 reads SASEGT. The V end was cut by 6 bases, the J end by 6 bases, with 14 bases between. This CDR3 is 13 amino acids long.

To note about this clone: The junction departs from the called germline gene at one end, perhaps through a read error. The same CDR3 is also encoded by other DNA sequences in this sample. This rearrangement joins TRBV6-1 to TRBJ2-1; no clear D gene. CDR1 and CDR2 (germline): MNHNS, SASEGT. This CDR3 is 15 amino acids long. The chain's CDR3 is CASSDQSYTYNEQFF. The CDR3 coding sequence is TGTGCTAGCAGTGACCAATCATATACCTACAATGAGCAGTTCTTC.

In DNA form, the CDR3 reads TGTGCCAGCTCACCCCCGGGATACTACGAGCAGTACTTC. This translates into CASSPPGYYEQYF. The chain joins TRBV18 to TRBJ2-7; a weak D match, TRBD2 (5 bases). The CDR3 sequence is 13 residues long. Germline V gene lookup returns CDR1 KGHSH and CDR2 LQKENI. Trimming cost V 3 bases and J 3 bases, with 9 bases left between them.

The chain is built from TRBV28 and TRBJ1-3; D is uncertain. The V end was cut by 8 bases, the J end by 7 bases, with 15 bases between. CDR1 and CDR2 from the germline V gene are MDHEN and SYDVKM. The CDR3 loop spans 13 amino acids. The CDR3 DNA reads as TGTGCCAGCCTAGACGGGCCGCGGAACACCATATATTTT. Amino acid sequence: CASLDGPRNTIYF.

This sequence joins TRBV5-6 and TRBJ2-3, with 11 bases lining up with TRBD1. The germline gives CDR1 SGHDT, CDR2 YYEEEE. V trimming: 3 bases; J trimming: 2 bases; junction bases outside the gene matches: 2. This CDR3 has 15 amino acids. CDR3 region: CASSWGQGDTDTQYF. CDR3 in DNA: TGTGCCAGCAGCTGGGGACAGGGGGACACAGATACGCAGTATTTT.

The V and J genes are TRBV6-5 and TRBJ2-7, with 7 bases lining up with TRBD2. The V and J ends lost 6 bases and 0 bases, in that order; junction bases with no gene match: 5. CDR3 size: 14 residues. The germline gives CDR1 MNHEY, CDR2 SVGAGI. The CDR3 here is CASRTPGGSYEQYF. CDR3 in DNA: TGTGCCAGCAGAACACCGGGGGGCTCCTACGAGCAGTACTTC.

The chain has TRBV7-8 and TRBJ2-3; 7 nucleotides match TRBD2. CDR3 size: 16 residues. V was clipped by 6 bases and J by 0 bases; unmatched bases: 9. In germline, CDR1 is SGHVS, CDR2 FQNEAQ. The CDR3 nucleotides read TGTGCCAGCAGTTATTGGGTGGGGGGGAGCACAGATACGCAGTATTTT. Amino acids: CASSYWVGGSTDTQYF. Based on the CDR3 plus reference TRBV7-8 and TRBJ2-3, the full variable domain is GAGVSQSPRYKVAKRGQDVALRCDPISGHVSLFWYQQALGQGPEFLTYFQNEAQLDKSGLPSDRFFAERPEGSVSTLKIQRTQQEDSAVYLCASSYWVGGSTDTQYFGPGTRLTVL.

The rearrangement links TRBV5-6 to TRBJ1-2; perhaps TRBD1 as D (6 bases). CDR1 is SGHDT, CDR2 YYEEEE, per germline. Trimming left V 4 bases short and J 2 bases short, with 9 bases between. The CDR3 consists of 13 residues. The chain's CDR3 is CASSPGQNYGYTF. CDR3 coding DNA: TGTGCCAGCAGCCCCGGACAGAACTATGGCTACACCTTC.

The rearrangement links TRBV28 to TRBJ1-1; no definite D call. This CDR3 contains 12 residues. CDR1 and CDR2 (germline): MDHEN, SYDVKM. The V end lost 6 bases, the J end lost 7 bases, and 12 bases lay between the germline ends. The CDR3 coding sequence is TGTGCCAGCAGGGGCCCGGGAAGTGAAGCTTTCTTT. Translating it yields CASRGPGSEAFF.

The chain joins TRBV4-2 to TRBJ2-2; no reliable D call. This CDR3 is 14 amino acids long. V lost 2 bases and J 3 bases, leaving 7 bases between the germline ends. Germline CDR1 and CDR2: LGHNA and YNFKEQ. CDR3 region: CASSQLGYTGELFF. CDR3 in DNA: TGTGCCAGCAGCCAACTGGGGTACACCGGGGAGCTGTTTTTT.